This T cell receptor beta chain was recovered during a study of brain T cells in children with intractable seizures. CDR3 length: 14 amino acids. The protocol was immunoSEQ multiplex PCR, while the TCRdb copy is restricted to in-frame clones and leaves out a portion. The table has about 350,000 clones, over 90% seen once. The time point was: blood from clinic visit 5 months post-surgery; TSC patient then seizure free. The sequence came from a boy under two years old with tuberous sclerosis and intractable seizures. Source: peripheral blood, taken about 5 months after surgery. This chain links TRBV21-1 with TRBJ2-1; the table's D call TRBD2 went unverified against the DNA. TRBV21-1 corresponds to a pseudogene. The CDR3 region has the DNA TGTGCCAGCAGCAACGTAGTGCTAGACAATGAGCAGTTCTTC. This gives the protein CASSNVVLDNEQFF.